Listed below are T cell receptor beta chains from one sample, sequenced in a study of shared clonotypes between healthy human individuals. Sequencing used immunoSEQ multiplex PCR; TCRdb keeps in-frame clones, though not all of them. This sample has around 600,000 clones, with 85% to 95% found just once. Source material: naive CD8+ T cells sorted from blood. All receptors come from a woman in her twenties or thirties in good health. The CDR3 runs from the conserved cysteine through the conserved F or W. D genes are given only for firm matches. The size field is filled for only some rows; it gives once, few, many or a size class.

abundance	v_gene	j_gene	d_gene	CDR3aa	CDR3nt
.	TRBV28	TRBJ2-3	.	CASSPRYGTDTQYF	TGTGCCAGCAGTCCCCGCTATGGCACAGATACGCAGTATTTT
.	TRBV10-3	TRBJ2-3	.	CAISDPGHLGDTQYF	TGTGCCATCAGTGACCCGGGACACCTCGGGGATACGCAGTATTTT
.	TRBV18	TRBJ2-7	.	CASSGETGSYEQYF	TGTGCCAGCTCAGGAGAGACAGGCTCCTACGAGCAGTACTTC
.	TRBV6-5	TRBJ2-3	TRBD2	CASRSTSGSTDTQYF	TGTGCCAGCAGGTCGACTAGCGGTAGCACAGATACGCAGTATTTT
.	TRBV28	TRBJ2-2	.	CASFGTGELFF	TGTGCCAGCTTTGGCACCGGGGAGCTGTTTTTT
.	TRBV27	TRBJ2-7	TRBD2	CASTTGLALYEQYF	TGTGCCAGCACCACGGGACTAGCCCTGTACGAGCAGTACTTC
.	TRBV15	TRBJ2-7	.	CATSSSLGTYEQYF	TGTGCCACCAGCAGTTCTCTTGGGACCTACGAGCAGTACTTC
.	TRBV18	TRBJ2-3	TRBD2	CASSLFRLAGDTDTQYF	TGTGCCAGCTCACTATTCCGACTAGCGGGAGACACAGATACGCAGTATTTT
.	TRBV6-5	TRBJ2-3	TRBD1	CASSYTGDTDTQYF	TGTGCCAGCAGTTACACAGGGGATACAGATACGCAGTATTTT
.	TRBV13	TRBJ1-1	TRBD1	CASSSAGQGETEAFF	TGTGCCAGCAGCTCGGCGGGACAGGGTGAGACTGAAGCTTTCTTT
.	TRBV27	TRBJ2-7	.	CASRRLSSYEQYF	TGTGCCAGCAGACGACTGAGCTCCTACGAGCAGTACTTC
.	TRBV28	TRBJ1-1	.	CASSLMWLNTEAFF	TGTGCCAGCAGTTTAATGTGGCTGAACACTGAAGCTTTCTTT
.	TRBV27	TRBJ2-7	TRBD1	CASSLRGLAYEQYF	TGTGCCAGCAGTCTCAGGGGGCTGGCCTACGAGCAGTACTTC
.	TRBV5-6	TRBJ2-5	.	CASSWDTKETQYF	TGTGCCAGCAGCTGGGACACTAAAGAGACCCAGTACTTC
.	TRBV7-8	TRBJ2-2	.	CASSLDWVGELFF	TGTGCCAGCAGCTTAGATTGGGTCGGGGAGCTGTTTTTT
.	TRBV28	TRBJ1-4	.	CAISRDNNEKLFF	TGTGCCATAAGCCGGGACAATAATGAAAAACTGTTTTTT
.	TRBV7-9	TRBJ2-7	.	CASSLEGGSRAEQYF	TGTGCCAGCAGCTTAGAGGGGGGGAGCCGGGCCGAGCAGTACTTC
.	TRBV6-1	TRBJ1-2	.	CASSEAGVSRYGYTF	TGTGCCAGCAGTGAAGCGGGGGTGAGTCGTTATGGCTACACCTTC
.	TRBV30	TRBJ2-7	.	CAWSSTHSSSYEQYF	TGTGCCTGGAGCTCTACTCACTCGAGCTCCTACGAGCAGTACTTC
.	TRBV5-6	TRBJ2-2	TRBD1	CASGTTGDTGELFF	TGTGCCAGCGGAACAACAGGGGACACCGGGGAGCTGTTTTTT
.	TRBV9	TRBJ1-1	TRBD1	CASSDGQGADTEAFF	TGTGCCAGCAGCGACGGACAGGGGGCGGACACTGAAGCTTTCTTT
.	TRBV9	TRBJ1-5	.	CASSVGQSSNQPQHF	TGTGCCAGCAGCGTCGGACAGTCTAGCAATCAGCCCCAGCATTTT
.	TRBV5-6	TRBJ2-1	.	CASSYRDREQFF	TGTGCCAGCAGTTATCGCGACAGGGAGCAGTTCTTC
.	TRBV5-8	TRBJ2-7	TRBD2	CASSLSGRTYEQYF	TGTGCCAGCAGCTTGAGCGGGAGGACCTACGAGCAGTACTTC
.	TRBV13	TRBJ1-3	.	CASSSGLHLGNTIYF	TGTGCCAGCAGCTCGGGACTGCACTTAGGAAACACCATATATTTT
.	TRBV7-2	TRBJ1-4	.	CASSPNGGTYEKLFF	TGTGCCAGCAGCCCAAACGGGGGGACCTATGAAAAACTGTTTTTT
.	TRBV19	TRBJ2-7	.	CASSSDNYEQYF	TGTGCCAGTAGTAGTGACAACTACGAGCAGTACTTC
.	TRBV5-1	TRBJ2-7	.	CASSLDGTYEQYF	TGCGCCAGCAGCTTGGACGGGACCTACGAGCAGTACTTC
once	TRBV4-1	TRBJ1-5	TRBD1	CASSGQGRGQPQHF	TGCGCCAGCAGCGGACAGGGGAGGGGACAGCCCCAGCATTTT
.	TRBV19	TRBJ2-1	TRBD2	CASSLFPGTSGSDGSYNEQFF	TGTGCCAGTAGTCTTTTCCCCGGGACTAGCGGGAGTGACGGTTCCTACAATGAGCAGTTCTTC
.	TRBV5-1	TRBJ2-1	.	CASINTNSYNEQFF	TGCGCCAGCATAAATACTAACTCCTACAATGAGCAGTTCTTC
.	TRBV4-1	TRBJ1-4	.	CASSQPLGTNEKLFF	TGCGCCAGCAGCCAACCATTGGGGACTAATGAAAAACTGTTTTTT
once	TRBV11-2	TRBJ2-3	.	CASSLSDTQYF	TGTGCCAGCAGCCTTTCGGATACGCAGTATTTT
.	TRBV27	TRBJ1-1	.	CATQVAKTAEAFF	TGTGCCACCCAAGTGGCGAAGACCGCTGAAGCTTTCTTT
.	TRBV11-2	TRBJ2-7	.	CASSLVSGVNEQYF	TGTGCCAGCAGCTTAGTTTCAGGGGTAAACGAGCAGTACTTC
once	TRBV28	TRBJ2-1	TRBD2	CASSAPTSGIVYNEQFF	TGTGCCAGCAGTGCCCCAACTAGCGGGATCGTCTACAATGAGCAGTTCTTC
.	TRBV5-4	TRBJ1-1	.	CASSLGGENTEAFF	TGTGCCAGCAGCTTGGGTGGCGAGAACACTGAAGCTTTCTTT
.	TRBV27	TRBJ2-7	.	CASSLNPSDEQYF	TGTGCCAGCAGTTTAAACCCGAGCGACGAGCAGTACTTC
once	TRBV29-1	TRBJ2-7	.	CSVVGRAYEQYF	TGCAGCGTTGTCGGGAGAGCCTACGAGCAGTACTTC
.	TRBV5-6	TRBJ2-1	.	CASSSGTYNEQFF	TGTGCCAGCAGCTCCGGGACCTACAATGAGCAGTTCTTC
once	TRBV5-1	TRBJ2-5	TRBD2	CASSWGLAGPSETQYF	TGCGCCAGCAGCTGGGGACTAGCGGGACCCTCAGAGACCCAGTACTTC
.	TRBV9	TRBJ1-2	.	CASYGEYYGYTF	TGTGCCAGTTATGGGGAGTACTATGGCTACACCTTC
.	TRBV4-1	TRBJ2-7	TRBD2	CASSQYEKGGDEQYF	TGCGCCAGCAGCCAATACGAAAAGGGAGGGGACGAGCAGTACTTC
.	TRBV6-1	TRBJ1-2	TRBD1	CASSEAPHAAQGWSGYTF	TGTGCCAGCAGTGAAGCCCCGCACGCAGCACAGGGGTGGAGTGGCTACACCTTC
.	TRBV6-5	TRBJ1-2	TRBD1	CASSYGTGYPYGYTF	TGTGCCAGCAGTTACGGGACAGGGTATCCCTATGGCTACACCTTC
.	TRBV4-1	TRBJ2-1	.	CASSRDILSYNEQFF	TGCGCCAGCAGCCGGGACATTCTCTCCTACAATGAGCAGTTCTTC
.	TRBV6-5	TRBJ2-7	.	CASSYLTVPYEQYF	TGTGCCAGCAGTTACCTGACAGTCCCCTACGAGCAGTACTTC
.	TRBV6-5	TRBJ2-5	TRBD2	CASSYSWEGRETQYF	TGTGCCAGCAGTTACTCGTGGGAGGGCCGAGAGACCCAGTACTTC
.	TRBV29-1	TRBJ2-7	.	CSAQGNSYEQYF	TGCAGCGCCCAGGGAAACTCCTACGAGCAGTACTTC
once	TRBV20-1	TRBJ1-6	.	CSARAGSPLHF	TGCAGTGCTAGGGCGGGCTCACCCCTCCACTTT
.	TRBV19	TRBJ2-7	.	CASSPGWSYEQYF	TGTGCCAGTAGTCCGGGGTGGTCCTACGAGCAGTACTTC
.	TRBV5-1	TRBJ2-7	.	CASSPGEGFRPYEQYF	TGCGCCAGCAGCCCGGGCGAGGGATTTCGTCCCTACGAGCAGTACTTC
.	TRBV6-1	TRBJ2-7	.	CASSEPEGGSDYEQYF	TGTGCCAGCAGTGAACCAGAGGGGGGTTCCGACTACGAGCAGTACTTC
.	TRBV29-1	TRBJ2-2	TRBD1	CSGYRGEGTGELFF	TGCAGCGGTTACAGGGGTGAGGGGACCGGGGAGCTGTTTTTT
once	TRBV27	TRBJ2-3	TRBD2	CASSLILAGGPSTDTQYF	TGTGCCAGCAGTTTAATACTAGCGGGAGGGCCTAGCACAGATACGCAGTATTTT